The rows below give T cell receptor beta chains drawn from one sample of a study of tumor and adjacent non-tumor tissue in lung cancer. A single record per CDR3 protein comes from TCRdb applying MiXCR to the multiplex PCR reads. The sample records 71,000 or so distinct CDR3 sequences, 75% to 90% being singletons. The sequenced material came from lung tumor tissue. All receptors derive from a woman aged 45-60 years with non-small cell lung cancer. CDR3s include the opening cysteine and the closing phenylalanine or tryptophan. Each record gives: J gene, clone size, D gene, V gene, CDR3 protein, CDR3 DNA. D genes are given only for firm matches. Expanded clones get a size class; other rows say once, few or many, or leave the size out.

j_call: TRBJ2-2; clone_size: -; d_call: -; v_call: TRBV29-1; cdr3_aa: CTVVLLAGRVGELFF; cdr3_nt: TGCACCGTTGTTCTCCTGGCGGGAAGGGTAGGGGAGCTGTTTTTT
j_call: TRBJ2-5; clone_size: -; d_call: -; v_call: TRBV6-5; cdr3_aa: CTISGTTQETQYF; cdr3_nt: TGTACCATCTCAGGGACCACCCAAGAGACCCAGTACTTC
j_call: TRBJ2-2; clone_size: -; d_call: -; v_call: TRBV20-1; cdr3_aa: CSATRIGIFGAGELFF; cdr3_nt: TGCAGTGCCACCAGGATTGGGATTTTTGGCGCCGGGGAGCTGTTTTTT
j_call: TRBJ1-2; clone_size: -; d_call: -; v_call: TRBV28; cdr3_aa: CASTSYSGTRYGYTF; cdr3_nt: TGTGCCAGCACTTCATACTCCGGGACTCGCTATGGTTACACCTTC
j_call: TRBJ1-2; clone_size: -; d_call: -; v_call: TRBV28; cdr3_aa: CASSFPSGGRGLGYGYTF; cdr3_nt: TGTGCCAGCAGTTTCCCCTCCGGCGGGCGGGGGTTGGGCTATGGGTACACCTTC
j_call: TRBJ2-7; clone_size: -; d_call: -; v_call: TRBV12-3/TRBV12-4; cdr3_aa: CASSLGYGQDQYF; cdr3_nt: TGTGCCAGCAGTTTAGGTTACGGGCAGGATCAGTACTTC
j_call: TRBJ2-1; clone_size: -; d_call: TRBD2; v_call: TRBV2; cdr3_aa: CSSMRTSGNNEQFF; cdr3_nt: TGTTCCAGCATGAGGACTAGCGGAAACAATGAGCAGTTCTTC
j_call: TRBJ1-5; clone_size: few; d_call: -; v_call: TRBV6-1; cdr3_aa: CASSASRLNQSQHF; cdr3_nt: TGTGCCAGTAGTGCCTCCCGTCTCAATCAGTCCCAGCATTTT
j_call: TRBJ1-1; clone_size: -; d_call: -; v_call: TRBV10-3; cdr3_aa: CAISDGVGEAFF; cdr3_nt: TGTGCCATCAGTGATGGCGTCGGCGAAGCATTCTTT
j_call: TRBJ1-5; clone_size: -; d_call: -; v_call: TRBV4-2; cdr3_aa: CASSQGAVNQTQHF; cdr3_nt: TGTGCCAGCAGCCAAGGGGCAGTAAATCAGACCCAGCATTTT
j_call: TRBJ2-3; clone_size: -; d_call: -; v_call: TRBV6-1; cdr3_aa: CASNKRWGTEITDTQYF; cdr3_nt: TGTGCCAGCAATAAGCGTTGGGGGACTGAAATAACAGATACGCAGTATTTT
j_call: TRBJ1-4; clone_size: -; d_call: -; v_call: TRBV28; cdr3_aa: CASSLASPWEKLFF; cdr3_nt: TGTGCCAGTAGTTTAGCCTCTCCCTGGGAAAAACTGTTTTTT
j_call: TRBJ2-7; clone_size: -; d_call: -; v_call: TRBV10-2; cdr3_aa: CASSESESPLYEQYF; cdr3_nt: TGCGCCAGCAGTGAGTCTGAGAGTCCCCTCTACGAGCAGTACTTT
j_call: TRBJ1-2; clone_size: once; d_call: TRBD1; v_call: TRBV28; cdr3_aa: CASSSGTGLTQGYTF; cdr3_nt: TGTGCCAGCAGTTCCGGGACAGGGTTGACTCAGGGCTACACCTTC
j_call: TRBJ2-5; clone_size: -; d_call: TRBD2; v_call: TRBV6-1; cdr3_aa: CASTQKRGVRTETRYF; cdr3_nt: TGTGCCAGCACCCAAAAGCGGGGGGTCCGAACGGAGACCCGGTACTTC
j_call: TRBJ2-1; clone_size: -; d_call: TRBD2; v_call: TRBV5-1; cdr3_aa: CASSVSGLAAYSSYNEQFF; cdr3_nt: TGCGCCAGCAGCGTTTCGGGACTAGCGGCCTACAGCTCCTACAATGAGCAGTTCTTC
j_call: TRBJ2-7; clone_size: -; d_call: -; v_call: TRBV20-1; cdr3_aa: CSARVVASHKTDSCEQYF; cdr3_nt: TGCAGTGCTAGGGTGGTAGCGAGCCATAAGACTGACTCCTGCGAGCAGTACTTC
j_call: TRBJ2-7; clone_size: once; d_call: -; v_call: TRBV6-2/TRBV6-3; cdr3_aa: CVSSLNRVRASYEQYF; cdr3_nt: TGTGTCAGCAGTTTAAACCGGGTCAGGGCCTCCTACGAGCAGTACTTC
j_call: TRBJ1-1; clone_size: -; d_call: -; v_call: TRBV20-1; cdr3_aa: CSVRNRGQGSMNTEAFF; cdr3_nt: TGCAGTGTTAGAAATCGTGGGCAGGGGAGCATGAACACTGAAGCTTTCTTT
j_call: TRBJ2-3; clone_size: -; d_call: TRBD2; v_call: TRBV6-1; cdr3_aa: CASSGISGRDMQYF; cdr3_nt: TGTGCCAGCAGTGGGATTAGCGGGAGAGATATGCAGTATTTT
j_call: TRBJ1-4; clone_size: -; d_call: TRBD1; v_call: TRBV10-3; cdr3_aa: CAICEHTGGGKKLLF; cdr3_nt: TGTGCCATCTGTGAACACACAGGGGGAGGGAAAAAACTGTTGTTT
j_call: TRBJ2-3; clone_size: -; d_call: -; v_call: TRBV5-1; cdr3_aa: CASSLEYRSTDMQYF; cdr3_nt: TGCGCCAGCAGCCTGGAATACCGAAGCACAGATATGCAGTATTTT
j_call: TRBJ1-1; clone_size: -; d_call: -; v_call: TRBV6-6; cdr3_aa: CVSKGVNTEAFF; cdr3_nt: TGTGTCAGCAAGGGGGTCAACACTGAAGCTTTCTTT
j_call: TRBJ2-7; clone_size: medium-sized; d_call: -; v_call: TRBV6-2/TRBV6-3; cdr3_aa: CASMDSVSYEQYF; cdr3_nt: TGTGCCAGCATGGACAGTGTCTCCTACGAGCAGTACTTC
j_call: TRBJ2-1; clone_size: -; d_call: TRBD2; v_call: TRBV5-5; cdr3_aa: CASTLDPGLVGLSYNEQFF; cdr3_nt: TGTGCCAGCACCTTGGACCCGGGACTAGTGGGACTTTCCTACAATGAGCAGTTCTTC
j_call: TRBJ2-1; clone_size: -; d_call: TRBD2; v_call: TRBV28; cdr3_aa: CASGLGPSGGGNEQFF; cdr3_nt: TGTGCCAGCGGTTTGGGTCCTAGCGGGGGGGGCAATGAGCAGTTCTTC
j_call: TRBJ2-2; clone_size: -; d_call: -; v_call: TRBV6-5; cdr3_aa: CASRLRQGSSGDLFF; cdr3_nt: TGTGCCAGCAGACTCAGACAGGGATCGAGCGGGGACCTGTTTTTC
j_call: TRBJ1-1; clone_size: -; d_call: -; v_call: TRBV4-1; cdr3_aa: CTSSQERYRANTEASF; cdr3_nt: TGCACCAGCAGCCAAGAACGTTACAGGGCGAACACTGAAGCTTCCTTT
j_call: TRBJ2-5; clone_size: -; d_call: -; v_call: TRBV6-2/TRBV6-3; cdr3_aa: CVIRIGETQNF; cdr3_nt: TGTGTCATCAGAATTGGAGAGACCCAGAACTTC
j_call: TRBJ2-3; clone_size: -; d_call: TRBD2; v_call: TRBV11-1; cdr3_aa: CASSLGLAGLKRTDRQYF; cdr3_nt: TGTGCCAGCAGCCTTGGACTAGCGGGATTAAAACGCACAGATAGGCAGTATTTT